The 4 T cell receptor beta chains presented below share a single source sample, sequenced in a study of T-cell reconstitution after alpha-beta-depleted transplantation in children. Preparing the TCRbeta library involved the use of unique molecular identifiers. TCRdb re-called the PCR reads through MiXCR, storing one row per CDR3 protein. This sample has 150,000 to 200,000 distinct CDR3 sequences, with approximately 14% found just once. The sample consisted of PBMCs from the stem cell graft donor, taken from the stem cell graft. The receptors originated from a human donor who donated a stem cell graft to a child with acute lymphoblastic leukemia.

This clonotype has just a few counts. The chain couples TRBV6-1 to TRBJ2-1; 7 positions match TRBD1. The CDR3 covers 15 residues. Germline V gives CDR1 MNHNS, CDR2 SASEGT. The J segment lost 2 bases and the V segment lost 5 bases, leaving 6 bases of the junction unmatched. The chain's CDR3 is CASSPDRSTYNEQFF. DNA of the CDR3: TGTGCCAGCAGTCCGGACAGGTCCACCTACAATGAGCAGTTCTTC.

V usage is TRBV5-1 and J usage is TRBJ2-2; tentatively, D is TRBD1 (5 bases). The CDR3 is 13 residues long. V dropped 7 bases and J dropped 6 bases, with 13 bases sitting between them. The germline gives CDR1 SGHRS, CDR2 YFSETQ. The CDR3 nucleotides read TGCGCCAGCCGAGCAAGGGGCCCCGGGGAGCTGTTTTTT. It yields the protein CASRARGPGELFF.

This clonotype was picked up many times. The chain has TRBV20-1 and TRBJ1-1, with D tentatively TRBD1 (5 bases). The CDR3 loop spans 13 amino acids. Trimming stripped 3 bases from V and 3 bases from J, with 11 bases between. Germline V gives CDR1 DFQATT, CDR2 SNEGSKA (reference sequence). The CDR3, as DNA: TGCAGTGCTAGGCAGGGCGAGGACACTGAAGCTTTCTTT. Protein product: CSARQGEDTEAFF.

The sample holds one count of this clonotype. This may be a read error, as it is one base from a much larger clone. The chain recombines TRBV7-2 with TRBJ2-7; either TRBD1 or TRBD2 may supply D (6 bases each). The CDR3 extends over 12 amino acids. The V gene's germline CDR1 is SGHTA and CDR2 FQGNSA. V lost 3 bases, J lost 10 bases, and 13 bases lay in between. The CDR3 DNA is TGTGCCAGCAGCTTCCTGAGGGGGGACCAGTACTTC. As protein: CASSFLRGDQYF.